This T cell receptor (beta chain) was retrieved from a study of blood T cell repertoires in COVID-19. Sequenced by immunoSEQ multiplex PCR; TCRdb stores in-frame clones only, minus some. The table lists some 260,000 clones, about 86% of them singletons. Sequencing was performed on PBMCs or T cells enriched from blood (not recorded which). The receptor was isolated from a man younger than 40 with acute COVID-19.

CDR3 in DNA: TGTGCCAGCAGCCAAGAGGCAGGGGCCACTGAAGCTTTCTTT. It yields the protein CASSQEAGATEAFF. V and J are TRBV4-2 and TRBJ1-1, with a possible D match to TRBD1 (6 bases). The CDR3 length is 14 residues. Trimming removed 0 bases at V and 4 bases at J, with 9 bases between. In germline, CDR1 is LGHNA, CDR2 YNFKEQ.